This T cell receptor beta chain was identified during a study of monozygotic twins with inflammatory bowel disease. CDR3 length: 15 amino acids. CDR1 is SQVTM, CDR2 ANQGSEA, per germline. TCRdb reanalyzed the 5' RACE reads and collapses them to one entry per CDR3 protein, without DNA. The sample table includes 160,000 or so distinct CDR3 sequences. This clonotype originated in a human donor with ulcerative colitis or Crohn's disease, or a healthy co-twin of an affected twin (not recorded which). This chain links TRBV29-1 with TRBJ2-7; the TCRdb D gene call, TRBD1, has no DNA to confirm it. The specimen was blood. This CDR3 reads CSVQDRFGGPYEQYF.